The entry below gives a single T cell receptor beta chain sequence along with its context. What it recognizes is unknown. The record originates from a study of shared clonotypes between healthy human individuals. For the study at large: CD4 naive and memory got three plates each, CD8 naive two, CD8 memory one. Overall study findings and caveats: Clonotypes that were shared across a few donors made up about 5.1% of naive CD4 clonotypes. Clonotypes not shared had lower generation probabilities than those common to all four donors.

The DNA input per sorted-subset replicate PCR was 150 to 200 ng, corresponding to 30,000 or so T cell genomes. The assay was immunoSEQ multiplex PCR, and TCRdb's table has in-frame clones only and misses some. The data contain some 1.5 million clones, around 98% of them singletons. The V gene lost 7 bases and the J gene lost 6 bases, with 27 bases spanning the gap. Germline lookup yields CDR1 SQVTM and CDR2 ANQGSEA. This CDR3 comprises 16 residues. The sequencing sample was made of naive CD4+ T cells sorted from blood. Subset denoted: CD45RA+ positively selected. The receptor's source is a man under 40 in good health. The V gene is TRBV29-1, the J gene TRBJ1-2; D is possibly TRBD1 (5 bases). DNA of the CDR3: TGCAGCGCGGGGAAGGGGAGCTCGACCTCCGGGAATGGCTACACCTTC. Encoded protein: CSAGKGSSTSGNGYTF.